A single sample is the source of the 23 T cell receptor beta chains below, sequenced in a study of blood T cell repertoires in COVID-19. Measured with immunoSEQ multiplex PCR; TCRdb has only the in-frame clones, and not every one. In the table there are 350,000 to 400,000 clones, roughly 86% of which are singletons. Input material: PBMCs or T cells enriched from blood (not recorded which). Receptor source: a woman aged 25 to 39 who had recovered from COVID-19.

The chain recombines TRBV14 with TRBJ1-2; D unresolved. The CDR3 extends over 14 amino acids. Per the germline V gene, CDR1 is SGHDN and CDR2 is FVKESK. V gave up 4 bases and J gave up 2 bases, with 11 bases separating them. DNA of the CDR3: TGTGCCAGCAGCCCGCATGGCAGGAACTATGGCTACACCTTC. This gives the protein CASSPHGRNYGYTF.

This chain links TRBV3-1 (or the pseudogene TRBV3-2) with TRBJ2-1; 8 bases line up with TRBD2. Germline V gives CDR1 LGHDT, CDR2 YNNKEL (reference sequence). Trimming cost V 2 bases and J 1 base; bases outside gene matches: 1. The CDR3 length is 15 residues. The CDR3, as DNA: TGTGCCAGCAGCCAAATAGCGGGATCCTACAATGAGCAGTTCTTC. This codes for CASSQIAGSYNEQFF.

CDR3: CATSRERARSYNSPLHF. In nucleotides, the CDR3 is TGTGCCACCAGCAGAGAGAGAGCCCGCTCCTATAATTCACCCCTCCACTTT. The rearrangement uses TRBV15 and TRBJ1-6; no firm D call. The length of the CDR3 is 17 residues. Germline V gives CDR1 LNHNV, CDR2 YYDKDF (reference sequence). The V gene lost 0 bases and the J gene lost 0 bases, with 9 bases spanning the gap.

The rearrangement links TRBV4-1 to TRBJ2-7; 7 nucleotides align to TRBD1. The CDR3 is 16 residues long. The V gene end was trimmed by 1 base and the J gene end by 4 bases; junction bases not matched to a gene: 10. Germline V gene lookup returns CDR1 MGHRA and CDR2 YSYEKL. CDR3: CASSQVEGTVLYEQYF. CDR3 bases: TGCGCCAGCAGCCAAGTAGAAGGGACAGTGCTATACGAGCAGTACTTC.

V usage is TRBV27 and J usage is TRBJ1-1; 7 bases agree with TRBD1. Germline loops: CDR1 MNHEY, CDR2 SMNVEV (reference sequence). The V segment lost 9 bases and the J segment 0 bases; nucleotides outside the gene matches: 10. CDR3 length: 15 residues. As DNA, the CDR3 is TGTGCCAGTAAACCAAGGGACAGAATGAACACTGAAGCTTTCTTT. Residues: CASKPRDRMNTEAFF.

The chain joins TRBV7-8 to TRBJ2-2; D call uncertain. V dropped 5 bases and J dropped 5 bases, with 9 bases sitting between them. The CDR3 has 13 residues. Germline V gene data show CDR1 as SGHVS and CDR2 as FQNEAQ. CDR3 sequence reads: CASSPIRTGELFF. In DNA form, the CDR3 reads TGTGCCAGCAGCCCCATTCGGACCGGGGAGCTGTTTTTT.

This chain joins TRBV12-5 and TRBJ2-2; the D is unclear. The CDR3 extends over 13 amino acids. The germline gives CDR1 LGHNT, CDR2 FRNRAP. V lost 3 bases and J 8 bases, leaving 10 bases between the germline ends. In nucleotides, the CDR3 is TGTGCTAGTGGTTTCCCTTCGGTGGGGGAGCTGTTTTTT. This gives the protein CASGFPSVGELFF.

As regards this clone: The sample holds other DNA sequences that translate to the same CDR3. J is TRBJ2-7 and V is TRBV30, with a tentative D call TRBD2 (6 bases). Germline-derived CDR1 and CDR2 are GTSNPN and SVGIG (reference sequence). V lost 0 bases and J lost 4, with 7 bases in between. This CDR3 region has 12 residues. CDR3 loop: CAWSVGGYEQYF. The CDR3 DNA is TGTGCCTGGAGTGTAGGAGGGTACGAGCAGTACTTC.

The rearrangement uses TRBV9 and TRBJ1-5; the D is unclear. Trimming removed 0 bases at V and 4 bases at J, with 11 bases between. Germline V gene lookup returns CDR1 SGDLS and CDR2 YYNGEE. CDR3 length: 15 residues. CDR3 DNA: TGTGCCAGCAGCGTAGGGACTTCCGCTAATCAGCCCCAGCATTTT. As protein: CASSVGTSANQPQHF.

The CDR3 reads CASSQLAHGGNTIYF. CDR3 nucleotide sequence: TGTGCCAGCAGCCAACTAGCTCACGGTGGAAACACCATATATTTT. The chain carries TRBV3-1 (or the pseudogene TRBV3-2) and TRBJ1-3; D uncertain. The V and J ends lost 2 bases and 3 bases respectively, with 11 bases between them. The CDR3 totals 15 residues. Germline V lookup: CDR1 LGHDT, CDR2 YNNKEL (reference sequence).

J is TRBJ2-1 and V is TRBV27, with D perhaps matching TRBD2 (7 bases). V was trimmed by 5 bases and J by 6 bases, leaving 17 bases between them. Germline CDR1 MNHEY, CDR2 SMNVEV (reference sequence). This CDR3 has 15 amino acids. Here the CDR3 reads CASSPLGAGANEQFF. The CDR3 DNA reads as TGTGCCAGCAGTCCCCTAGGGGCGGGGGCCAATGAGCAGTTCTTC.

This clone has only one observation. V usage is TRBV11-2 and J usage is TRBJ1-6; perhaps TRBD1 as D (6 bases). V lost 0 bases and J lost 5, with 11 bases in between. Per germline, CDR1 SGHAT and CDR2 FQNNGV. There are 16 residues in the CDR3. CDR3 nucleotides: TGTGCCAGCAGCTTAGAAGGGGGAACGAATAATTCACCCCTCCACTTT. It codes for CASSLEGGTNNSPLHF.

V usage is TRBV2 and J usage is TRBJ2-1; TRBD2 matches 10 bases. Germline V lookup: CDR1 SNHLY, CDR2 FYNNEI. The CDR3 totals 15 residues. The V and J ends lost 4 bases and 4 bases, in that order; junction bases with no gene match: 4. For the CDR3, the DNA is TGTGCCAGCAGTGGACTAGCGGGCCGGTACAATGAGCAGTTCTTC. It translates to CASSGLAGRYNEQFF. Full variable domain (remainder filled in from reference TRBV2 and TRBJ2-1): EPEVTQTPSHQVTQMGQEVILRCVPISNHLYFYWYRQILGQKVEFLVSFYNNEISEKSEIFDDQFSVERPDGSNFTLKIRSTKLEDSAMYFCASSGLAGRYNEQFFGPGTRLTVL.

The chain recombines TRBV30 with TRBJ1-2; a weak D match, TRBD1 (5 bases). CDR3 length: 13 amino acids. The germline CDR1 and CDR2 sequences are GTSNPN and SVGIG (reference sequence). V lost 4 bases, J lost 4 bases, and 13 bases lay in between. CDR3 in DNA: TGTGCCTGGACCGTCGGCGGGGCCTATGGCTACACCTTC. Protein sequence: CAWTVGGAYGYTF. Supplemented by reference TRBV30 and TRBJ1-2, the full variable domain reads SQTIHQWPATLVQPVGSPLSLECTVEGTSNPNLYWYRQAAGRGLQLLFYSVGIGQISSEVPQNLSASRPQDRQFILSSKKLLLSDSGFYLCAWTVGGAYGYTFGSGTRLTVV.

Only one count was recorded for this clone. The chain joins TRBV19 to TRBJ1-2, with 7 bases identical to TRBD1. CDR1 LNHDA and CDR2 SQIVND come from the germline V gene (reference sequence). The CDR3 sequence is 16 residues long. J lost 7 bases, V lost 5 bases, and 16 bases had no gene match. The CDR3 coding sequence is TGTGCCAGTAGTGCCGGGACAGTACGAACCACGGCTGGCTACACCTTC. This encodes CASSAGTVRTTAGYTF.

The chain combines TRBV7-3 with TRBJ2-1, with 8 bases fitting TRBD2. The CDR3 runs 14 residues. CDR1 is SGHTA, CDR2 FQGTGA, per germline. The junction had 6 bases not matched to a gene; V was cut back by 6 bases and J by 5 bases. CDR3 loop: CASRVAGTHNEQFF. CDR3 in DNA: TGTGCCAGCAGAGTAGCGGGAACCCACAATGAGCAGTTCTTC.

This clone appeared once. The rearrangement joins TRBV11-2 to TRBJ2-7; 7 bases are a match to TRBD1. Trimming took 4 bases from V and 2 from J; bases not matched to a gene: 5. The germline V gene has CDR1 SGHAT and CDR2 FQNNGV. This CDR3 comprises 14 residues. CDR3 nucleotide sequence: TGTGCCAGCAGCTACCCGGGACAGACCTACGAGCAGTACTTC. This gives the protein CASSYPGQTYEQYF.

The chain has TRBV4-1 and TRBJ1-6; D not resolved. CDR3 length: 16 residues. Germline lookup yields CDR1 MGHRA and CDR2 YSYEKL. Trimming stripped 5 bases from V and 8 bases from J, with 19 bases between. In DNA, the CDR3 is TGCGCCAGCAGCGACGGTCGGGAGGTATCCCATTCACCCCTCCACTTT. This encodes CASSDGREVSHSPLHF.

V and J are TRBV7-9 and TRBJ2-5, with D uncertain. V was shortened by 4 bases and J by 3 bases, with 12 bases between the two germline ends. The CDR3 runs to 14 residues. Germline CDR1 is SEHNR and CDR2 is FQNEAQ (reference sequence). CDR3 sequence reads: CASSSHIKKETQYF. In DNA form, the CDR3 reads TGTGCCAGCAGCTCCCACATAAAAAAAGAGACCCAGTACTTC.

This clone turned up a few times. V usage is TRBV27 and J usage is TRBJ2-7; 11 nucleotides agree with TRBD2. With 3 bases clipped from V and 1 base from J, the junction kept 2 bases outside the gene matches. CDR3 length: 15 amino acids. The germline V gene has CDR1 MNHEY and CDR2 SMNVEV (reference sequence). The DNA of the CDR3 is TGTGCCAGCAGTTTCGGGACTAGCGGTTCCTACGAGCAGTACTTC. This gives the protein CASSFGTSGSYEQYF.

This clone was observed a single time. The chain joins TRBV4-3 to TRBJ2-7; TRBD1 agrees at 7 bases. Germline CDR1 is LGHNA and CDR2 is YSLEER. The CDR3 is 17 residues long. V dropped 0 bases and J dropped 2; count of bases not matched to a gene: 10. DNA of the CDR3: TGCGCCAGCAGCCAAGAATCATCGGCAGGGGGAGCCTACGAGCAGTACTTC. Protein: CASSQESSAGGAYEQYF.

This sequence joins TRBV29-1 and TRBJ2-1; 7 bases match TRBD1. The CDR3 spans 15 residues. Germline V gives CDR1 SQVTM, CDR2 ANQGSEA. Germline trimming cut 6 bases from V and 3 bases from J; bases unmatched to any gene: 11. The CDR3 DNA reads TGCAGCGTGACCCTCCGGGACAGTATCTACAATGAGCAGTTCTTC. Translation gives CSVTLRDSIYNEQFF.

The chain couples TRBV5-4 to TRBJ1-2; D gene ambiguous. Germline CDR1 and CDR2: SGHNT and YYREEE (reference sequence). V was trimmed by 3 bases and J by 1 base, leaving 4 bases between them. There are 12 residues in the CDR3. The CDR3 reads CASSSSNYGYTF. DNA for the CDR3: TGTGCCAGCAGCTCTAGTAACTATGGCTACACCTTC.